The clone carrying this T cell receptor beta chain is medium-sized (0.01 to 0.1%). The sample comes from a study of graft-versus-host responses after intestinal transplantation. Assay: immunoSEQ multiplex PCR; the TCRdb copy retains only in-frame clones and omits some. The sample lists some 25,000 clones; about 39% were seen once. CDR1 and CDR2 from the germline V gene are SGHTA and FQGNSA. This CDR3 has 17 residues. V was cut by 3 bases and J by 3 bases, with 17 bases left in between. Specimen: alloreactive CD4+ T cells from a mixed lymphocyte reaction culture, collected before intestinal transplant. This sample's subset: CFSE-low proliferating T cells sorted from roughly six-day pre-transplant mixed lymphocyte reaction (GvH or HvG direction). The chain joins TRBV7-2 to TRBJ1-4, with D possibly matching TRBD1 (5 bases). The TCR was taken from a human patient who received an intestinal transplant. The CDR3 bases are TGTGCCAGCAGCTTCTCAGGGTATATCGTCCCTAATGAAAAACTGTTTTTT. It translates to CASSFSGYIVPNEKLFF.